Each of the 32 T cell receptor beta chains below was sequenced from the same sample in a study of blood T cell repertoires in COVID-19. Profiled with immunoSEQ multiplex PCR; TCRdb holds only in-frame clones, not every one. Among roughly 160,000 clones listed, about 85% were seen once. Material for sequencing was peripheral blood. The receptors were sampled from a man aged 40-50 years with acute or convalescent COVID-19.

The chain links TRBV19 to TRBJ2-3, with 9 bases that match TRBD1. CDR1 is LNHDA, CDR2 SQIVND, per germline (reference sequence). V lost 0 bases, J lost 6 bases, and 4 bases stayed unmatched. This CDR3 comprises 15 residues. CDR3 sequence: CASSIEGTGRDTQYF. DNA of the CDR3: TGTGCCAGTAGTATAGAAGGGACAGGGAGGGATACGCAGTATTTT.

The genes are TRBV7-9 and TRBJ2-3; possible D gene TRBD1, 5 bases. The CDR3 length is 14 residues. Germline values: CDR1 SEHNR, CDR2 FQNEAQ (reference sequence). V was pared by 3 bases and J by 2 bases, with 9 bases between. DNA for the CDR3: TGTGCCAGCAGCTTGGTAGGGGCCACAGATACGCAGTATTTT. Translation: CASSLVGATDTQYF.

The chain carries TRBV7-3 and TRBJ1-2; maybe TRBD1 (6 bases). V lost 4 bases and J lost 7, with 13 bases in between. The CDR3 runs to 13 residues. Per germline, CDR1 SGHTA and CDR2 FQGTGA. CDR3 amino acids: CASSSSDRFGYTF. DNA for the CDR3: TGTGCCAGCAGCTCCTCAGACAGGTTTGGCTACACCTTC.

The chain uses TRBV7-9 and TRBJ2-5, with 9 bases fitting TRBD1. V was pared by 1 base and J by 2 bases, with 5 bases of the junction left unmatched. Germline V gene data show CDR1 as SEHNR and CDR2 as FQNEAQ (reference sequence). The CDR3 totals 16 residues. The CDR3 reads CASSLVRDRVQETQYF. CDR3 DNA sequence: TGTGCCAGCAGCTTAGTACGGGACAGGGTACAAGAGACCCAGTACTTC. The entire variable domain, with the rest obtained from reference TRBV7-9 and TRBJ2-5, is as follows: DTGVSQNPRHKITKRGQNVTFRCDPISEHNRLYWYRQTLGQGPEFLTYFQNEAQLEKSRLLSDRFSAERPKGSFSTLEIQRTEQGDSAMYLCASSLVRDRVQETQYFGPGTRLLVL.

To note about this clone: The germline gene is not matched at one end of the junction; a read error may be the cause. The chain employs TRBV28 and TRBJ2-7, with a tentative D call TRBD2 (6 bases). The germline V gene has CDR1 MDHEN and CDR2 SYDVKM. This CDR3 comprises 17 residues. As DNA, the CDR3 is TGTGCCAGCAATTTAGGAGGGTGGGGGGTTTTCTCCTACGAGCAGTACTTC. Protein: CASNLGGWGVFSYEQYF. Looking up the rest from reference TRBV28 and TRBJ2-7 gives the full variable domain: DVKVTQSSRYLVKRTGEKVFLECVQDMDHENMFWYRQDPGLGLRLIYFSYDVKMKEKGDIPEGYSVSREKKERFSLILESASTNQTSMYLCASNLGGWGVFSYEQYFGPGTRLTVT.

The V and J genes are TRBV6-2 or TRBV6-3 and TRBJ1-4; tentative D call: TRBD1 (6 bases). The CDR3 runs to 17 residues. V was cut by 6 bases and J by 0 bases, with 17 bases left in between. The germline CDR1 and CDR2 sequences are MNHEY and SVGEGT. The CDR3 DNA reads TGTGCCAGCAGCGACCCGGGACACCGTGCAACTAATGAAAAACTGTTTTTT. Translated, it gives CASSDPGHRATNEKLFF.

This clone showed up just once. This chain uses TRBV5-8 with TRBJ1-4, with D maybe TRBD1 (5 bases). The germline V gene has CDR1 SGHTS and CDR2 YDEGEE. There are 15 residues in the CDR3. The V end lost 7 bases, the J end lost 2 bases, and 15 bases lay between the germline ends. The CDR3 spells CASQRGGRTNEKLFF. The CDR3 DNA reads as TGTGCCAGCCAACGGGGGGGGAGGACTAATGAAAAACTGTTTTTT.

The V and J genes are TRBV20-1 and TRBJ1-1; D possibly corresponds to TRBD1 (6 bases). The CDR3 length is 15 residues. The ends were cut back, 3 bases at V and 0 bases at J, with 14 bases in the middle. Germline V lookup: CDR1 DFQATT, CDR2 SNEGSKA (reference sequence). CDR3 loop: CSASKGHLMNTEAFF. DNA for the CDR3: TGCAGTGCTAGTAAGGGACACCTCATGAACACTGAAGCTTTCTTT.

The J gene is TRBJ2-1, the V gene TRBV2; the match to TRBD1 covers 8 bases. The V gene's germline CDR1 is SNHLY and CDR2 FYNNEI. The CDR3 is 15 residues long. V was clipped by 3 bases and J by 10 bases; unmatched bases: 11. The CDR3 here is CASSDGGQGAEEQFF. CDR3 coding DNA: TGTGCCAGCAGTGACGGCGGGCAGGGGGCGGAGGAGCAGTTCTTC.

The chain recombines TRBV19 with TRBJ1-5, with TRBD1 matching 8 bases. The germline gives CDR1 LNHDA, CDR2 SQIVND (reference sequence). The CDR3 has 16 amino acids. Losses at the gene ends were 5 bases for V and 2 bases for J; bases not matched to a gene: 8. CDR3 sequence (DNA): TGTGCCAGTAGTCTCGGACAGGGTTTGGGCAATCAGCCCCAGCATTTT. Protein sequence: CASSLGQGLGNQPQHF.

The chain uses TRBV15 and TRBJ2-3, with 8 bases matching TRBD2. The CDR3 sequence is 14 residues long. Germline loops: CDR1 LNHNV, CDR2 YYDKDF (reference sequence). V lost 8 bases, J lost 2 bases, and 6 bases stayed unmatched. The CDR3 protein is CATRSGGLTDTQYF. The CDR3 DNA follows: TGTGCCACCCGGAGCGGGGGACTCACAGATACGCAGTATTTT. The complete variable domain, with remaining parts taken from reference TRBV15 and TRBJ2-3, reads DAMVIQNPRYQVTQFGKPVTLSCSQTLNHNVMYWYQQKSSQAPKLLFHYYDKDFNNEADTPDNFQSRRPNTSFCFLDIRSPGLGDTAMYLCATRSGGLTDTQYFGPGTRLTVL.

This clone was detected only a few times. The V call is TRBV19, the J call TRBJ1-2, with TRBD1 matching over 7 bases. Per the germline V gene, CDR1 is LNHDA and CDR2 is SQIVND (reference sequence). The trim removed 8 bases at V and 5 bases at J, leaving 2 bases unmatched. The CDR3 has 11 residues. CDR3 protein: CASFRGYGYTF. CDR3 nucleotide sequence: TGTGCCAGTTTCAGGGGGTATGGCTACACCTTC. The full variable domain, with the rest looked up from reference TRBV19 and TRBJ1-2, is DGGITQSPKYLFRKEGQNVTLSCEQNLNHDAMYWYRQDPGQGLRLIYYSQIVNDFQKGDIAEGYSVSREKKESFPLTVTSAQKNPTAFYLCASFRGYGYTFGSGTRLTVV.

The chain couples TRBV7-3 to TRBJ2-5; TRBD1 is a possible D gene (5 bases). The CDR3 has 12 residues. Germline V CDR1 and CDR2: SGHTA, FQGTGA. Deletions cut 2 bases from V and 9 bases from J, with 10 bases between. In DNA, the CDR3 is TGTGCCAGCAGCTTAGGGGCCAATGCCCAGTACTTC. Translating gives CASSLGANAQYF.

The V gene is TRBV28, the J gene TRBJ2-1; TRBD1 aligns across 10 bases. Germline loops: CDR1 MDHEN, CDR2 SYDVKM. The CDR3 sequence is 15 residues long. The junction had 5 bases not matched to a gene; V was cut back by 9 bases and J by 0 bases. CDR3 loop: CASRTGGSSYNEQFF. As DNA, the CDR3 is TGTGCCAGTCGGACAGGGGGTAGCTCCTACAATGAGCAGTTCTTC.

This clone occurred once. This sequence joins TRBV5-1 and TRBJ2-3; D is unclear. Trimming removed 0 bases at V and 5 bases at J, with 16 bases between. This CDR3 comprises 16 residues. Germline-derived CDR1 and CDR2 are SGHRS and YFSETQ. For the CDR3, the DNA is TGCGCCAGCAGCTTGGATGCCCCCCCGTCCGGAGATACGCAGTATTTT. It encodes CASSLDAPPSGDTQYF. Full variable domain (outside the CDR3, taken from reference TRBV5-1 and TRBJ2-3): KAGVTQTPRYLIKTRGQQVTLSCSPISGHRSVSWYQQTPGQGLQFLFEYFSETQRNKGNFPGRFSGRQFSNSRSEMNVSTLELGDSALYLCASSLDAPPSGDTQYFGPGTRLTVL.

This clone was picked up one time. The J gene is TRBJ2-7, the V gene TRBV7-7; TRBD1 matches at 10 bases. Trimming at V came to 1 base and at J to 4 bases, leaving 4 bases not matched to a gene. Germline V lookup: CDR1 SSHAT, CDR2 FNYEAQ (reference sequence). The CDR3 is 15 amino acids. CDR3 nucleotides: TGTGCCAGCAGCTTAGGGACAGGGGGGGCTTACGAGCAGTACTTC. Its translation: CASSLGTGGAYEQYF.

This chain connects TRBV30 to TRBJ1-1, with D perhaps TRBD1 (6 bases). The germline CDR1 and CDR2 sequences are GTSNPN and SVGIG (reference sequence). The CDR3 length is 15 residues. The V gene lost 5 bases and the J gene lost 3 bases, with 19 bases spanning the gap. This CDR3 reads CAWGMGVGADTEAFF. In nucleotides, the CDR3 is TGTGCCTGGGGGATGGGAGTGGGGGCTGACACTGAAGCTTTCTTT.

This CDR3 is CASSRLGGAPTYNEQFF. As DNA, the CDR3 is TGTGCCAGCAGTCGCCTAGGAGGGGCGCCGACCTACAATGAGCAGTTCTTC. V and J are TRBV5-6 and TRBJ2-1; weak D call: TRBD2 (6 bases). This CDR3 has 17 amino acids. CDR1 and CDR2 from the germline V gene are SGHDT and YYEEEE. V was clipped by 5 bases and J by 2 bases, with 20 bases between them.

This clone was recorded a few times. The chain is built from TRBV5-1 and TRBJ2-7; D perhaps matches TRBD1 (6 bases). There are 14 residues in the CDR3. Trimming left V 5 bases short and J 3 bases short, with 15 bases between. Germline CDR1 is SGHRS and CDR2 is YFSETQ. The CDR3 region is CASRGGTQYYEQYF. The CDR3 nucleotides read TGCGCCAGCAGGGGTGGGACACAATACTACGAGCAGTACTTC.

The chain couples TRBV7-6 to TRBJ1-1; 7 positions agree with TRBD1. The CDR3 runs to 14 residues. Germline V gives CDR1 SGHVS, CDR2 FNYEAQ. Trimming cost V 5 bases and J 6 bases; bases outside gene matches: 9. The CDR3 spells CASSRDSSGAEAFF. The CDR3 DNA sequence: TGTGCCAGCAGCCGGGACAGCTCGGGCGCTGAAGCTTTCTTT.

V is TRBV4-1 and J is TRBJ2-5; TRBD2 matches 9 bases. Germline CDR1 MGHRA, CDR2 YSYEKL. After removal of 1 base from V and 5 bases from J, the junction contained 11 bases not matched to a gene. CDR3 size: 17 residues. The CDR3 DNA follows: TGCGCCAGCAGCCAAGTTAGTAGCGGGGGAGAAGAGGAGACCCAGTACTTC. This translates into CASSQVSSGGEEETQYF.

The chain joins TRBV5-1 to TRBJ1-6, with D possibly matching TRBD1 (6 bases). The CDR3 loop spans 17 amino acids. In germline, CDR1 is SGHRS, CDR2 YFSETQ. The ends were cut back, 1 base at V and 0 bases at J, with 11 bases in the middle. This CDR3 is CASSLTGSGSYNSPLHF. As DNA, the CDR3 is TGCGCCAGCAGCTTGACAGGGTCGGGCTCCTATAATTCACCCCTCCACTTT.

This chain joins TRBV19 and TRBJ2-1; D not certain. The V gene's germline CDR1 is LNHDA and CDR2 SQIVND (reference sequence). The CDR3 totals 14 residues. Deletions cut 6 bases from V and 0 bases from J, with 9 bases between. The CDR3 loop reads CASRPGFSYNEQFF. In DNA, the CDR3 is TGTGCCAGTAGGCCGGGTTTCTCCTACAATGAGCAGTTCTTC.

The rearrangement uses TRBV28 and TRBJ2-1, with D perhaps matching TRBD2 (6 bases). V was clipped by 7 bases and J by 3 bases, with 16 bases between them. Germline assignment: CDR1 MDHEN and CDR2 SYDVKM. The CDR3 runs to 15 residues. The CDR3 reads CASTEVAGSYNEQFF. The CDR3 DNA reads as TGTGCCAGCACCGAGGTGGCGGGGAGCTACAATGAGCAGTTCTTC.

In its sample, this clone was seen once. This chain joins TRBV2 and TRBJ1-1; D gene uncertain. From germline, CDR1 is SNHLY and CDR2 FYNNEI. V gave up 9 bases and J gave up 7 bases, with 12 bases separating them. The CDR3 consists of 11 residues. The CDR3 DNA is TGTGCCAGTGGGTGGAGGAATGAAGCTTTCTTT. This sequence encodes CASGWRNEAFF.

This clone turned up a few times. The CDR3 bases are TGTGCCAGCAGCTTGCGGGACAGAACTGAAGCTTTCTTT. It yields the protein CASSLRDRTEAFF. The V call is TRBV7-8, the J call TRBJ1-1; 7 bases fit TRBD1. This CDR3 has 13 residues. Trimming removed 3 bases from V and 5 bases from J; junction bases left unmatched: 3. CDR1 SGHVS and CDR2 FQNEAQ come from the germline V gene.

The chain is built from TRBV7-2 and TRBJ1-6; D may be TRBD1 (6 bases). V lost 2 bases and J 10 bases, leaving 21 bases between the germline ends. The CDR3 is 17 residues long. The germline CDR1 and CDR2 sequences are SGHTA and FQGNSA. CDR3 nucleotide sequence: TGTGCCAGCAGCTTAACGGTTTTGGGGGCTTCAGCCTCACCCCTCCACTTT. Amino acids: CASSLTVLGASASPLHF.

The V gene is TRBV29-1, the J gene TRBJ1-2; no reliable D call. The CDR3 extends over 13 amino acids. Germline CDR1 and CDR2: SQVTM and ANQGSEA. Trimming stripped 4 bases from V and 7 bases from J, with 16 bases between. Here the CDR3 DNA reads TGCAGCGTTGTCGGCGCCCACCGGGGTGGCTACACCTTC. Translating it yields CSVVGAHRGGYTF.

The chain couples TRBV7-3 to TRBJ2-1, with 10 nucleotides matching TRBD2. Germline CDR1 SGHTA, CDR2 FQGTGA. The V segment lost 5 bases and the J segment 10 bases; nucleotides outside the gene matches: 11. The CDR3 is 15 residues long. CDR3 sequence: CASSRAPSGGGEQFF. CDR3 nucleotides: TGTGCCAGCAGCCGCGCCCCTAGCGGGGGTGGGGAGCAGTTCTTC.

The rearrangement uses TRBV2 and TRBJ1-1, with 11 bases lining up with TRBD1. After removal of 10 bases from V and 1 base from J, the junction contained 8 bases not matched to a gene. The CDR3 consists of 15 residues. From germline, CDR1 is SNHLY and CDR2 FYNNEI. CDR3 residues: CAKGTGGVGNTEAFF. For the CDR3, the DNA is TGTGCCAAGGGGACAGGGGGAGTGGGGAACACTGAAGCTTTCTTT.

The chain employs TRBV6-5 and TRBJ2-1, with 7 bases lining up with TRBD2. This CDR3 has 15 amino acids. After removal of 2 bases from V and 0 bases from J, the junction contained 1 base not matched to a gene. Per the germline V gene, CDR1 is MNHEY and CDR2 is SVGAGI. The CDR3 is CASSYAGVSYNEQFF. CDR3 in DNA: TGTGCCAGCAGTTACGCGGGGGTCTCCTACAATGAGCAGTTCTTC.

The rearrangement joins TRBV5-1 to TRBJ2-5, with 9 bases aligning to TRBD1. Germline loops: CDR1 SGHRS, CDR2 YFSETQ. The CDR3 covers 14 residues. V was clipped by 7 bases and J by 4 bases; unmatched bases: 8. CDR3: CASRSTGGSETQYF. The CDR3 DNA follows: TGCGCCAGCCGGTCGACAGGGGGGTCAGAGACCCAGTACTTC.